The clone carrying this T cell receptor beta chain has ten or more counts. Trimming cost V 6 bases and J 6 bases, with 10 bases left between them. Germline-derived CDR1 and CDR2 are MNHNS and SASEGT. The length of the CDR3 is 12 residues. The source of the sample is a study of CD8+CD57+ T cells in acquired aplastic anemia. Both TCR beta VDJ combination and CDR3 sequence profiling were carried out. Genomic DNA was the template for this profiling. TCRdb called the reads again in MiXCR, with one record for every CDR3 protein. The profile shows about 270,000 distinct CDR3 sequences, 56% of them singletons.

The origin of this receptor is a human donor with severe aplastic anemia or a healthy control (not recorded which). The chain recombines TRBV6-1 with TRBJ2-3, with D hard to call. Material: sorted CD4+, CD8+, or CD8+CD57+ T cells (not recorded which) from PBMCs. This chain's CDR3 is CASSRLRDTQYF. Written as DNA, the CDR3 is TGTGCCAGCAGCCGCTTGAGGGATACGCAGTATTTT.